These 26 T cell receptor beta chains were sequenced from one sample in a study of T cells in Graves' hyperthyroidism and ophthalmopathy (dated by TCRdb to 2018 to 2020). The library was generated by multiplex PCR. TCRdb shows the sequencer as Illumina HiSeq 2000. TCR beta CDR3 regions were amplified from RNA transcripts. For the first round of RT-PCR on the TCR CDR3, the HTBI primer set was used together with the Qiagen OneStep RT-PCR kit. The public reads were quality trimmed at Q25 with fastp and then assembled into clones with MiXCR by TCRdb, keeping productive beta chains. Duplicate CDR3 protein sequences are folded into a single record with the most common DNA and genes. This sample holds about 530,000 distinct CDR3 sequences; under 20% were observed only once. Roughly a sixth of the sample is held by the ten biggest clonotypes. Sequenced: blood. Every receptor here comes from a woman aged 18 to 35 with Graves' ophthalmopathy.

This clonotype was counted between two and nine times. The chain couples TRBV10-3 to TRBJ2-3; tentatively, D is TRBD2 (5 bases). CDR1 is ENHRY, CDR2 SYGVKD, per germline. The CDR3 contains 16 residues. Trimming stripped 4 bases from V and 0 bases from J, with 14 bases between. The CDR3 region has the DNA TGTGCCATCAGTGGCAAGAGGGTCACTAGCACAGATACGCAGTATTTT. Translation: CAISGKRVTSTDTQYF.

V gene TRBV7-9 combines with J gene TRBJ2-7, with D maybe TRBD2 (5 bases). Germline V CDR1 and CDR2: SEHNR, FQNEAQ (reference sequence). Trimming took 1 base from V and 4 from J, leaving 14 bases between them. CDR3 length: 15 residues. CDR3: CASSLGGVGGYEQYF. CDR3 nucleotide sequence: TGTGCCAGCAGCTTAGGGGGAGTAGGCGGATACGAGCAGTACTTC.

Only a few counts were recorded for this clonotype. This chain joins TRBV20-1 and TRBJ2-5; the D is unclear. Germline CDR1 reads DFQATT; CDR2 reads SNEGSKA (reference sequence). The CDR3 spans 14 residues. V shed 5 bases and J shed 2 bases, with 15 bases lying between them. The CDR3 nucleotides are TGCAGTGCTGACCCCGTGCGCGATCAAGAGACCCAGTACTTC. Residues: CSADPVRDQETQYF.

The V call is TRBV3-1, the J call TRBJ1-2, with D perhaps TRBD1 (6 bases). Germline V gives CDR1 LGHDT, CDR2 YNNKEL (reference sequence). The V end lost 1 base, the J end lost 4 bases, and 13 bases lay between the germline ends. The CDR3 has 15 amino acids. CDR3 residues: CASSQGSQGFYGYTF. CDR3 DNA: TGTGCCAGCAGCCAAGGATCACAGGGTTTCTATGGCTACACCTTC.

This clonotype was seen a handful of times. This chain joins TRBV20-1 and TRBJ2-1, with 8 bases lining up with TRBD2. Germline CDR1 and CDR2: DFQATT and SNEGSKA (reference sequence). The CDR3 has 16 amino acids. The V segment lost 3 bases and the J segment 0 bases; nucleotides outside the gene matches: 7. The CDR3 loop reads CSARFGGRSSYNEQFF. Written as DNA, the CDR3 is TGCAGTGCTAGGTTCGGCGGGAGGAGCTCCTACAATGAGCAGTTCTTC.

This clonotype was recorded many times. The chain links TRBV7-9 to TRBJ2-2, with 12 bases aligning to TRBD2. Germline V lookup: CDR1 SEHNR, CDR2 FQNEAQ (reference sequence). The CDR3 runs 15 residues. Trimming took 6 bases from V and 3 from J; bases not matched to a gene: 2. The CDR3 region is CASSRTSGDTGELFF. Here the CDR3 DNA reads TGTGCCAGCAGTAGGACTAGCGGGGACACCGGGGAGCTGTTTTTT.

This clonotype has just a few counts. The rearrangement uses TRBV29-1 and TRBJ2-2, with D uncertain. CDR3 size: 13 residues. Trimming stripped 2 bases from V and 5 bases from J, with 9 bases between. Germline CDR1 is SQVTM and CDR2 is ANQGSEA. CDR3 in DNA: TGCAGCGTTGAAAAGGCCGAAACCGGGGAGCTGTTTTTT. As protein: CSVEKAETGELFF.

This clonotype was observed many times. This sequence joins TRBV28 and TRBJ1-5; TRBD1 aligns across 12 bases. The CDR3 has 16 residues. The germline gives CDR1 MDHEN, CDR2 SYDVKM. V lost 2 bases to trimming and J lost 6 bases; unmatched junction nucleotides: 5. The CDR3 reads CASSLGGQGASQPQHF. CDR3 bases: TGTGCCAGCAGTTTAGGGGGACAGGGGGCCAGTCAGCCCCAGCATTTT.

This clonotype was seen many times. V is TRBV6-1 and J is TRBJ2-1; 12 positions match TRBD2. This CDR3 spans 16 amino acids. Germline CDR1 MNHNS, CDR2 SASEGT. The ends lost 6 bases at V and 4 bases at J; junction bases unmatched: 7. The CDR3 loop is CASSLLAGGTYNEQFF. The CDR3 DNA sequence: TGTGCCAGCAGCCTACTAGCGGGAGGAACTTACAATGAGCAGTTCTTC.

The chain joins TRBV29-1 to TRBJ1-4, with a weak D call TRBD1 (6 bases). V lost 3 bases and J 3 bases, leaving 8 bases between the germline ends. Germline V gives CDR1 SQVTM, CDR2 ANQGSEA. CDR3 length: 13 amino acids. The DNA for the CDR3 is TGCAGCGTTGAGAGGGGGGCTAATGAAAAACTGTTTTTT. This gives the protein CSVERGANEKLFF.

Points on this clonotype: This may come from a read error, since a much larger clone is one base off. V gene TRBV5-6 combines with J gene TRBJ2-5, with D hard to call. Germline lookup yields CDR1 SGHDT and CDR2 YYEEEE. V shed 0 bases and J shed 3 bases, with 9 bases lying between them. The CDR3 covers 14 residues. CDR3 loop: CASSLGHLKETQYF. In DNA, the CDR3 is TGTGCCAGCAGCTTGGGGCACTTGAAAGAGACCCAGTACTTC.

Concerning this clonotype: Given a much more abundant clone one base away, this may be a read error. The chain recombines TRBV11-1 with TRBJ2-1, with 8 bases that match TRBD2. The CDR3 runs 15 residues. Germline CDR1 is SGHAT and CDR2 is FQDESV (reference sequence). The CDR3 reads CAGSLSGLVYNEQFF. As DNA, the CDR3 is TGTGCCGGCAGCTTATCGGGACTAGTCTACAATGAGCAGTTCTTC. The full variable domain, rest sourced from reference TRBV11-1 and TRBJ2-1, is EAEVAQSPRYKITEKSQAVAFWCDPISGHATLYWYRQILGQGPELLVQFQDESVVDDSQLPKDRFSAERLKGVDSTLKIQPAELGDSAMYLCAGSLSGLVYNEQFFGPGTRLTVL.

This clonotype was picked up many times. The rearrangement joins TRBV28 to TRBJ1-2, with D uncertain. The CDR3 is 13 amino acids. Germline V gene sequence: CDR1 MDHEN, CDR2 SYDVKM. Trimming took off 1 base at V and 3 bases at J, with 6 bases between the two ends. CDR3 residues: CASSLYSDYGYTF. The CDR3 DNA reads TGTGCCAGCAGTTTATACAGTGACTATGGCTACACCTTC.

Ten or more counts support this clonotype. This chain uses TRBV12-3 or TRBV12-4 with TRBJ2-7; possible D gene TRBD2, 7 bases. The CDR3 sequence is 15 residues long. V lost 2 bases and J lost 4, with 15 bases in between. The CDR3 coding sequence is TGTGCCAGCAGTTTATCGGGGGGCAGGGGTTACGAGCAGTACTTC. Its translation is CASSLSGGRGYEQYF.

The chain has TRBV5-1 and TRBJ1-2, with TRBD1 identical over 8 bases. Trimming cost V 7 bases and J 4 bases; bases outside gene matches: 12. This CDR3 comprises 15 residues. Germline CDR1 reads SGHRS; CDR2 reads YFSETQ. This chain's CDR3 is CASSTTPQGAYGYTF. The CDR3 DNA reads TGCGCCAGCTCCACCACTCCCCAGGGGGCCTATGGCTACACCTTC.

This clonotype was counted a few times. The rearrangement uses TRBV7-9 and TRBJ2-2; TRBD2 matches 7 bases. CDR1 and CDR2 (germline): SEHNR, FQNEAQ (reference sequence). The CDR3 has 13 amino acids. V was clipped by 5 bases and J by 6 bases; unmatched bases: 3. The DNA of the CDR3 is TGTGCCAGCAGCAACCGGGAGGCCGGGGAGCTGTTTTTT. It yields the protein CASSNREAGELFF.

In this sample, this clonotype turned up a few times. CDR3 DNA sequence: TGTGCCAGCTCACCATCAACCGGGACAGTCAATCAGCCCCAGCATTTT. Its protein is CASSPSTGTVNQPQHF. The chain combines TRBV18 with TRBJ1-5, with 7 bases that match TRBD1. Germline lookup yields CDR1 KGHSH and CDR2 LQKENI. J was trimmed by 3 bases and V by 2 bases; bases with no gene match: 7. There are 16 residues in the CDR3.

Ten or more counts support this clonotype. This chain links TRBV20-1 with TRBJ2-7, with TRBD2 identical over 14 bases. V lost 4 bases and J lost 3; bases outside the gene matches: 8. The CDR3 loop spans 16 amino acids. The germline V gene encodes CDR1 DFQATT and CDR2 SNEGSKA (reference sequence). The CDR3: CSAIKGTSGSDYEQYF. CDR3 in DNA: TGCAGTGCTATAAAAGGGACTAGCGGGAGCGACTACGAGCAGTACTTC.

There are a few counts of this clonotype. The chain joins TRBV28 to TRBJ1-6, with D hard to call. The CDR3 spans 16 residues. Deletions cut 5 bases from V and 0 bases from J, with 11 bases between. In germline, CDR1 is MDHEN, CDR2 SYDVKM. The CDR3 region is CASSHRSSSYNSPLHF. The CDR3 DNA is TGTGCCAGCAGTCATCGGAGCAGCTCCTATAATTCACCCCTCCACTTT.

The V call is TRBV6-1, the J call TRBJ1-2; D may be TRBD1 (5 bases). This CDR3 is 12 amino acids long. Trimming left V 8 bases short and J 6 bases short, with 13 bases between. CDR1 is MNHNS, CDR2 SASEGT, per germline. The CDR3 region has the DNA TGTGCCAGCCTCGCAGGGATCGATGGCTACACCTTC. It encodes CASLAGIDGYTF.

This clonotype was counted only a few times. V and J are TRBV7-9 and TRBJ1-2, with no clear D. The ends were cut back, 1 base at V and 12 bases at J, with 12 bases in the middle. CDR3 length equals 12 residues. Germline CDR1 and CDR2: SEHNR and FQNEAQ (reference sequence). The CDR3 nucleotides read TGTGCCAGCAGCTTAGGGGCCGTCGGCCACACCTTC. Its protein product is CASSLGAVGHTF.

This clonotype was seen a few times. The rearrangement joins TRBV12-3 or TRBV12-4 to TRBJ1-6, with 8 nucleotides matching TRBD1. Losses at the gene ends were 4 bases for V and 8 bases for J; bases not matched to a gene: 7. The CDR3 extends over 15 amino acids. The CDR3 here is CASSSTGATYSPLHF. The CDR3 region has the DNA TGTGCCAGCAGTTCGACAGGGGCAACCTATTCACCCCTCCACTTT.

V is TRBV28 and J is TRBJ1-5; D uncertain. This CDR3 is built from 12 residues. The germline CDR1 and CDR2 sequences are MDHEN and SYDVKM. V was clipped by 5 bases and J by 5 bases, with 7 bases between them. CDR3 nucleotides: TGTGCCAGCAGTCCTTTGCATCAGCCCCAGCATTTT. Translation gives CASSPLHQPQHF.

This clonotype was detected many times. This chain uses TRBV27 with TRBJ1-2, with a weak D call TRBD1 (6 bases). The germline gives CDR1 MNHEY, CDR2 SMNVEV (reference sequence). V dropped 10 bases and J dropped 9 bases, with 21 bases sitting between them. The CDR3 runs 13 residues. CDR3 in amino acids: CATLSTGKWSYTF. DNA for the CDR3: TGTGCCACCCTTAGTACAGGGAAGTGGAGCTACACCTTC.

V usage is TRBV4-2 and J usage is TRBJ2-5; 13 nucleotides align to TRBD2. The CDR3 extends over 17 amino acids. The germline V gene encodes CDR1 LGHNA and CDR2 YNFKEQ. The V segment lost 1 base and the J segment 2 bases; nucleotides outside the gene matches: 4. CDR3 amino acids: CASSQGTSGRGQETQYF. The DNA of the CDR3 is TGTGCCAGCAGCCAAGGGACTAGCGGGAGAGGGCAAGAGACCCAGTACTTC.

This clonotype was observed many times. The rearrangement joins TRBV29-1 to TRBJ2-5; TRBD1 aligns across 7 bases. Trimming took 7 bases from V and 1 from J; bases not matched to a gene: 3. Germline-derived CDR1 and CDR2 are SQVTM and ANQGSEA. This CDR3 region has 12 residues. Here the CDR3 reads CSAGTAQETQYF. CDR3 DNA: TGCAGCGCTGGGACAGCCCAAGAGACCCAGTACTTC.